Listed below are T cell receptor beta chains from one sample, sequenced in a study of T cell changes during pregnancy in multiple sclerosis. Clones were read by immunoSEQ multiplex PCR, and TCRdb kept only the in-frame ones, dropping some. The sample records approximately 44,000 clones, more than 90% being singletons. This sample comprised CD4+ T cells from peripheral blood mononuclear cells, obtained in the second trimester of pregnancy. These receptors originate from a female donor in good health, enrolled as a control in a pregnancy study. Each CDR3 is given with its conserved first and last residue. Fields, in order: CDR3 length, V gene, J gene, D gene, clone size, CDR3 protein, CDR3 DNA. The D gene is left open where the match is weak. Part of the rows lack a size; the others show once, few, many or a class for expanded clones.

length: 14
V: TRBV5-1
J: TRBJ2-1
D: TRBD1
size: .
CDR3: CASSPGTGHNEQFF
DNA: TGCGCCAGCAGCCCCGGGACAGGTCACAATGAGCAGTTCTTC

length: 12
V: TRBV2
J: TRBJ1-4
D: .
size: .
CDR3: CASSEEDEKLFF
DNA: TGTGCCAGCAGTGAGGAGGATGAAAAACTGTTTTTT

length: 15
V: TRBV4-2
J: TRBJ1-2
D: TRBD1
size: .
CDR3: CASSLNSGQPYGYTF
DNA: TGTGCCAGCAGCCTGAACTCGGGACAGCCGTATGGCTACACCTTC

length: 15
V: TRBV11-2
J: TRBJ2-3
D: TRBD2
size: .
CDR3: CASSLVGGAADTQYF
DNA: TGTGCCAGCAGCTTAGTCGGGGGGGCAGCAGATACGCAGTATTTT

length: 16
V: TRBV12-2
J: TRBJ1-1
D: .
size: .
CDR3: CASRFTTGPMGTEAFF
DNA: TGTGCAAGTCGCTTTACAACAGGGCCGATGGGCACTGAAGCTTTCTTT

length: 13
V: TRBV9
J: TRBJ2-2
D: .
size: .
CDR3: CASSVNSGGELFF
DNA: TGTGCCAGCAGCGTAAACAGCGGCGGGGAGCTGTTTTTT

length: 16
V: TRBV25-1
J: TRBJ1-2
D: TRBD1
size: .
CDR3: CASSEAPGQGDYGYTF
DNA: TGTGCCAGCAGTGAAGCCCCAGGACAGGGGGACTATGGCTACACCTTC

length: 12
V: TRBV29-1
J: TRBJ1-2
D: .
size: .
CDR3: CSAGGPGYGYTF
DNA: TGCAGCGCGGGGGGACCCGGCTATGGCTACACCTTC

length: 16
V: TRBV27
J: TRBJ2-3
D: .
size: .
CDR3: CASSIGVSPSTDTQYF
DNA: TGTGCCAGCAGTATTGGAGTCTCCCCGAGCACAGATACGCAGTATTTT

length: 14
V: TRBV19
J: TRBJ1-2
D: TRBD1
size: .
CDR3: CASRLQGANYGYTF
DNA: TGTGCCAGTAGGCTACAGGGGGCCAACTATGGCTACACCTTC

length: 15
V: TRBV9
J: TRBJ1-4
D: .
size: once
CDR3: CASSVAPGEGEKLFF
DNA: TGTGCCAGCAGCGTAGCTCCAGGGGAAGGGGAAAAACTGTTTTTT

length: 17
V: TRBV5-1
J: TRBJ1-2
D: TRBD1
size: .
CDR3: CASSFTGDSSLDYGYTF
DNA: TGCGCCAGCAGCTTTACAGGGGACTCTTCCCTTGATTATGGCTACACCTTC

length: 13
V: TRBV7-9
J: TRBJ1-2
D: TRBD1
size: once
CDR3: CASSSGQRYGYTF
DNA: TGTGCCAGCAGCTCGGGACAGCGGTATGGCTACACCTTC

length: 14
V: TRBV12-5
J: TRBJ2-5
D: .
size: .
CDR3: CASGFQGGTETQYF
DNA: TGTGCTAGTGGTTTTCAGGGGGGTACTGAGACCCAGTACTTC